The 2 T cell receptor beta chains presented below share a single source sample, sequenced in a study of sequential checkpoint blockade in melanoma. Assay used: immunoSEQ multiplex PCR; TCRdb lists only in-frame clones, some missing. This sample has 7,500 to 8,500 clones, with around 64% found just once. The sample's treatment: randomized to nivolumab then ipilimumab (arm A) or the reverse (arm B). Sequenced material: CD8+ T cells sorted from blood (inferred from file names), taken from a patient given nivolumab and ipilimumab in sequence. These receptors were taken from a human patient with melanoma. Some clones in this sample may be carry-over from other donors' samples.

This clone occurred a few times. The rearrangement uses TRBV7-2 and TRBJ1-4; a weak D match, TRBD1 (5 bases). The length of the CDR3 is 14 residues. V was clipped by 3 bases and J by 7 bases, with 12 bases between them. Germline CDR1 is SGHTA and CDR2 is FQGNSA. The CDR3 protein is CASSFSGTLEKLFF. As DNA, the CDR3 is TGTGCCAGCAGCTTTTCCGGGACTCTTGAAAAACTGTTTTTT.

The chain carries TRBV7-9 and TRBJ2-7; the match to TRBD1 covers 7 bases. Germline V gives CDR1 SEHNR, CDR2 FQNEAQ (reference sequence). The ends lost 5 bases at V and 0 bases at J; junction bases unmatched: 7. The CDR3 spans 15 residues. CDR3 sequence reads: CASSLLQGSSYEQYF. CDR3 coding DNA: TGTGCCAGCAGCCTGTTACAGGGGTCCTCCTACGAGCAGTACTTC.